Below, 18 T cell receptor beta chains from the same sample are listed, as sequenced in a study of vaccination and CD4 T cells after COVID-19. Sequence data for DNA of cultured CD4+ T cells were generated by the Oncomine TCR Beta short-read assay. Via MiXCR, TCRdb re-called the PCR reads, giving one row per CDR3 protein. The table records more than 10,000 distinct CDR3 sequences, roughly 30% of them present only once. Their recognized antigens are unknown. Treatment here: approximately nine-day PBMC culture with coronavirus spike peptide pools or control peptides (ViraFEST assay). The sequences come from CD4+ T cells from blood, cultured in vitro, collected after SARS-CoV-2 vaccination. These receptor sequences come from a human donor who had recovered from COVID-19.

DNA of the CDR3: TGTGCCAGCCGACTGGACAGGGTCTCCTACGAGCAGTACTTC. This encodes CASRLDRVSYEQYF. The chain uses TRBV6-1 and TRBJ2-7; TRBD1 matches at 8 bases. This CDR3 region has 14 residues. Germline loops: CDR1 MNHNS, CDR2 SASEGT. V gave up 8 bases and J gave up 0 bases; unmatched junction bases: 6.

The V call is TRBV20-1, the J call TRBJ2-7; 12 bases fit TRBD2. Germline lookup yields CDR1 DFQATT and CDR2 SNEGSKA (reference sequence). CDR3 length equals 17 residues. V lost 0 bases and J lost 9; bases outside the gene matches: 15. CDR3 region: CSAREVPARLAGVGQYF. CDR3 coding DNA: TGCAGTGCTAGAGAAGTCCCTGCCCGACTAGCGGGAGTAGGGCAGTACTTC.

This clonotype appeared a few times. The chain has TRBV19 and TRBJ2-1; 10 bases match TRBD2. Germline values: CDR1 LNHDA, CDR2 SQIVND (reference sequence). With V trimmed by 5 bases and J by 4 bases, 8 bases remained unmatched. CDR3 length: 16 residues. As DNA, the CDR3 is TGTGCCAGTAGTTCCCCGGGACTAGCGTCGTACAATGAGCAGTTCTTC. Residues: CASSSPGLASYNEQFF. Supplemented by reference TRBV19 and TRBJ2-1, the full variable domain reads DGGITQSPKYLFRKEGQNVTLSCEQNLNHDAMYWYRQDPGQGLRLIYYSQIVNDFQKGDIAEGYSVSREKKESFPLTVTSAQKNPTAFYLCASSSPGLASYNEQFFGPGTRLTVL.

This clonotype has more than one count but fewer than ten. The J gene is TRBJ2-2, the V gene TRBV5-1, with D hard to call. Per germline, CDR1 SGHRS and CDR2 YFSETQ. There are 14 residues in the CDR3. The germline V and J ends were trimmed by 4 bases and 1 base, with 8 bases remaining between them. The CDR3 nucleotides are TGCGCCAGCAGCGCCCACATGAACACCGGGGAGCTGTTTTTT. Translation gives CASSAHMNTGELFF.

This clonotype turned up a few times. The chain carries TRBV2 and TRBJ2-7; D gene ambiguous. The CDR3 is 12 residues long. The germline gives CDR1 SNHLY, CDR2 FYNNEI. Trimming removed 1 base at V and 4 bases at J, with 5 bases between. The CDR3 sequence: CASSEETYEQYF. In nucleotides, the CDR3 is TGTGCCAGCAGTGAAGAAACGTACGAGCAGTACTTC. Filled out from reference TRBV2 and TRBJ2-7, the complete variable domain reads EPEVTQTPSHQVTQMGQEVILRCVPISNHLYFYWYRQILGQKVEFLVSFYNNEISEKSEIFDDQFSVERPDGSNFTLKIRSTKLEDSAMYFCASSEETYEQYFGPGTRLTVT.

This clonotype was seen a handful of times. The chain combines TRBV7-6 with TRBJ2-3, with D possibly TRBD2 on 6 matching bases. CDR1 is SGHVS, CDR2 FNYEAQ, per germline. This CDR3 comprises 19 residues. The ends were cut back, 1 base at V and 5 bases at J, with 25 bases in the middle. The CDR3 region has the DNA TGTGCCAGCAGCTTAGGAGGCCCGACTAGGGGCCCTGCGGGAGATACGCAGTATTTT. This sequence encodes CASSLGGPTRGPAGDTQYF.

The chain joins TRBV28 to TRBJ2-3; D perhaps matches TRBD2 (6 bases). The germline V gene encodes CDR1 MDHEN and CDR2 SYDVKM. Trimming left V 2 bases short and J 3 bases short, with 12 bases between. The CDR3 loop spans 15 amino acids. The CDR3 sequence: CASSLPRRETDTQYF. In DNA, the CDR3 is TGTGCCAGCAGTTTACCCAGGCGGGAAACAGATACGCAGTATTTT.

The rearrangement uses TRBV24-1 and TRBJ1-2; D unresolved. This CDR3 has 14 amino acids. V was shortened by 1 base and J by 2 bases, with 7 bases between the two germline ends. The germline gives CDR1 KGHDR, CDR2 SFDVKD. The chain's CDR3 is CATSDFWRNYGYTF. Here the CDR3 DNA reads TGTGCCACCAGTGATTTCTGGAGAAACTATGGCTACACCTTC.

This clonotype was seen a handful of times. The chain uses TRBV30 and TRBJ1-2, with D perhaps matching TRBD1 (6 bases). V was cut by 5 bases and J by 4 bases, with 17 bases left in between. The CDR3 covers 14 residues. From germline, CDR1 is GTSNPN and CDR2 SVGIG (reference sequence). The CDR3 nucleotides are TGTGCCTGGGGGCGACAGGCGACAAGCTATGGCTACACCTTC. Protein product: CAWGRQATSYGYTF.

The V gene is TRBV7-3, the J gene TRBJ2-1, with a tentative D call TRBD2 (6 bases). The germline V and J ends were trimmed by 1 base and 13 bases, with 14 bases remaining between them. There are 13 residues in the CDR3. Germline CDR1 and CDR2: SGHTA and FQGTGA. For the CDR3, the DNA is TGTGCCAGCAGCTTAAAGGAGGGTTTCTCCCAGTTCTTC. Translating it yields CASSLKEGFSQFF. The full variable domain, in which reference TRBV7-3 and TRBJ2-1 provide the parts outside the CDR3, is GAGVSQTPSNKVTEKGKYVELRCDPISGHTALYWYRQSLGQGPEFLIYFQGTGAADDSGLPNDRFFAVRPEGSVSTLKIQRTERGDSAVYLCASSLKEGFSQFFGPGTRLTVL.

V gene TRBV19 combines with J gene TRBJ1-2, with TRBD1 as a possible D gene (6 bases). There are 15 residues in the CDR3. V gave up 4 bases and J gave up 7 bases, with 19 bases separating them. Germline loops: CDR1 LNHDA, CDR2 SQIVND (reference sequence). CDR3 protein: CASSTSGGRQVGYTF. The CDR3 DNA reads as TGTGCCAGTAGTACCTCAGGTGGAAGACAGGTTGGCTACACCTTC.

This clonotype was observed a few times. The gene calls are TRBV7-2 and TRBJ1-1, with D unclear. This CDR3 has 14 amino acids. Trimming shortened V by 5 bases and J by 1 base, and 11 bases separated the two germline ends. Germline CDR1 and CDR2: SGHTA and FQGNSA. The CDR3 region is CASSVNHGNTEAFF. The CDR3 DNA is TGTGCCAGCAGCGTTAATCACGGGAACACTGAAGCTTTCTTT.

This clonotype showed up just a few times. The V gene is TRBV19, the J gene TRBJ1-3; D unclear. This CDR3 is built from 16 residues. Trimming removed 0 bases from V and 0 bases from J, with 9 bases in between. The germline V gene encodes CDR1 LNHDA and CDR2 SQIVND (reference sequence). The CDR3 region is CASSIDATTSGNTIYF. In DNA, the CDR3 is TGTGCCAGTAGTATAGACGCGACCACCTCTGGAAACACCATATATTTT.

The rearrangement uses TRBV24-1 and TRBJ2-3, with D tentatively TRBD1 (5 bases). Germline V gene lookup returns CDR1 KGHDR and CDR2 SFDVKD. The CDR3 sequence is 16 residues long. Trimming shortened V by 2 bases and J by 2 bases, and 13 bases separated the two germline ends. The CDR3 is CATSDSGPTVTDTQYF. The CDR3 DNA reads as TGTGCCACCAGTGATTCCGGGCCGACAGTCACAGATACGCAGTATTTT.

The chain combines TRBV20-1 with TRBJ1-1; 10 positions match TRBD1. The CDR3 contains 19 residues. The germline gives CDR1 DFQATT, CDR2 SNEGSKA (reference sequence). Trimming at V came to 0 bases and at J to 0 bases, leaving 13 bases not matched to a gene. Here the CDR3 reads CSARDLRTGGWAMNTEAFF. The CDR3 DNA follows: TGCAGTGCTAGAGATTTGAGGACAGGGGGATGGGCTATGAACACTGAAGCTTTCTTT.

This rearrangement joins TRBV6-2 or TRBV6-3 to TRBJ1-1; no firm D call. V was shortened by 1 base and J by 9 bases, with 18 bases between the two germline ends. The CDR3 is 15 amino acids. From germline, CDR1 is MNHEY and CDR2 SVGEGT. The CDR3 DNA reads TGTGCCAGCAGTTACTATCCATACAGCAACCCAAAAGCTTTCTTT. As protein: CASSYYPYSNPKAFF.

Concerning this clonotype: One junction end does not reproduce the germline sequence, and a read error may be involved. The CDR3 DNA reads as TGTGCCCGCAGCCCGAGCTCGACAGGGGGCAGTCAGCCCCAGCATTTT. As protein: CARSPSSTGGSQPQHF. The chain recombines TRBV7-2 with TRBJ1-5; the match to TRBD1 covers 10 bases. Germline CDR1 is SGHTA and CDR2 is FQGNSA. The CDR3 totals 16 residues.

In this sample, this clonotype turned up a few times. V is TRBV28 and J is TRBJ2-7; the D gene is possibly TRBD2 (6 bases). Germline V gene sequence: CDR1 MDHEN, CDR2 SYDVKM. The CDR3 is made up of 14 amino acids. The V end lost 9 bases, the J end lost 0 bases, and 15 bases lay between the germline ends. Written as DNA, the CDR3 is TGTGCCAGTCTCGCCCTAGCGAGCTCCTACGAGCAGTACTTC. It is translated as CASLALASSYEQYF.